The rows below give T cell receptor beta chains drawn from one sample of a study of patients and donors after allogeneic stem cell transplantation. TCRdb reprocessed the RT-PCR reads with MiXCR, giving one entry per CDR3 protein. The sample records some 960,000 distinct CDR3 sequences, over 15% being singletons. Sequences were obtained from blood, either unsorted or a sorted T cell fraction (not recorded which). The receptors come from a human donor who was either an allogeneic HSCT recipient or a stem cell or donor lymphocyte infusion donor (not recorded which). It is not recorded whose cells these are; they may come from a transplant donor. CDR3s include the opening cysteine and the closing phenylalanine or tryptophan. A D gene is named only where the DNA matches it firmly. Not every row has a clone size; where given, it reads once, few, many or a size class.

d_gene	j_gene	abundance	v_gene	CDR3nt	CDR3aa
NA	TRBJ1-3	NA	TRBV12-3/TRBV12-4	TGTGCCAGCAGTTTAGCGCTACGGGACTCCGGTGACACCATATATTTT	CASSLALRDSGDTIYF
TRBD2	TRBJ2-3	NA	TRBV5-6	TGTGCCAGCAGCCAGACACTAGCGGGGACCTTCGGGGATACGCAGTATTTT	CASSQTLAGTFGDTQYF
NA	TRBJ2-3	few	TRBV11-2	TGTGCCAGCAGCCGTCAAAGGTTCCTAGTATCTTCCCGAAGCACAGATACGCAGTATTTT	CASSRQRFLVSSRSTDTQYF
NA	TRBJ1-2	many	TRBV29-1	TGCAGCGTCCACGGGGGCAGGGACTCTAACTATGGCTACACCTTC	CSVHGGRDSNYGYTF
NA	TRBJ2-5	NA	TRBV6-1	TGTGCCAGCAGTGGAGTTTATAAAGAGACCCAGTACTTC	CASSGVYKETQYF
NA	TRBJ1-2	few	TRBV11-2	TGTGCCAGCAGCTTAGATCCCAGGGGAAAGGGTCGCTACACCTTC	CASSLDPRGKGRYTF
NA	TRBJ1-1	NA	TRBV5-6	TGTGCCAGCAGCTTGACCCAAAGGGGGGGAGCTTTCTTT	CASSLTQRGGAFF
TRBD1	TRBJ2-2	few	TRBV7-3	TGTGCCAGCAGCTTAACTCATGACAGGGTGGCCGGGGAGCTGTTTTTT	CASSLTHDRVAGELFF
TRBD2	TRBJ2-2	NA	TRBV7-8	TGTGCCAGCAGCCGTCAACAATGGACTAGCGGGGGGAACACCGGGGAGCTGTTTTTT	CASSRQQWTSGGNTGELFF
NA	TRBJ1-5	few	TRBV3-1	TGTGCCAGCAGCCAAGAGGTAGGGCAGAATCAGCCCCAGCATTTT	CASSQEVGQNQPQHF
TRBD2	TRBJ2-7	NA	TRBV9	TGTGCCAGCAGCGAGGGACTAGCGGAAACCTACGAGCAGTACTTC	CASSEGLAETYEQYF
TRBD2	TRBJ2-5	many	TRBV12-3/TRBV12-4	TGTGCCAGCAGTCCGGGAGGAGGGCCCGAGACCCAGTACTTC	CASSPGGGPETQYF
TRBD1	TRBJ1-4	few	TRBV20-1	TGCAGTGCTACCCTACGGACAGGGGAGGGGGAAAAACTGTTTTTT	CSATLRTGEGEKLFF
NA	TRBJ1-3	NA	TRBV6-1	TGTGCCAGCAGCCGCCCCGCACAGGGATCTGGAAACACCATATATTTT	CASSRPAQGSGNTIYF
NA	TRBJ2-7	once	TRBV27	TGTGCCAGCAGCACAAGCCCAGGCTCCTACGAGCAGTACTTC	CASSTSPGSYEQYF
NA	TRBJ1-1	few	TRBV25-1	TGTGCCAGCAGGAAAGGGGCGGGGAACACTGAAGCTTTCTTT	CASRKGAGNTEAFF
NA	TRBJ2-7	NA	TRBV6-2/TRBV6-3	TGTGCCAGCAGTTACGGGAAGGGTTACAGCTCCTACGAGCAGTACTTC	CASSYGKGYSSYEQYF
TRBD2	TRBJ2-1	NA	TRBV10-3	TGTGCCATCAGATCCCCTAGCGGGAGCTCCTACAATGAGCAGTTCTTC	CAIRSPSGSSYNEQFF
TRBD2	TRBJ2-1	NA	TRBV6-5	TGTGCCAGCAGTTACTCGCTAGCGGATCTATACAATGAGCAGTTCTTC	CASSYSLADLYNEQFF
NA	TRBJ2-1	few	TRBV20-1	TGCAGTGCTAGACAGGGACCCTACAATGAGCAGTTCTTC	CSARQGPYNEQFF
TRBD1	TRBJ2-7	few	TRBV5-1	TGCGCCAGCAGGCCCGGGACAGGGCTCTACGAGCAGTACTTC	CASRPGTGLYEQYF
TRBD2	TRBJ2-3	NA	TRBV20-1	TGCAGTGCTAGAGATATCCTAGCGGGGGGGCGGGTAGATACGCAGTATTTT	CSARDILAGGRVDTQYF
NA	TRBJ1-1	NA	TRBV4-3	TGCGCCAGCAGCCAAGAGGTGGGCAGGGGCAGTGAAGCTTTCTTT	CASSQEVGRGSEAFF
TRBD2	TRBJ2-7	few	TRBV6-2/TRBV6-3	TGTGCCAGCACTGCGGGGGGCAGATCCTACGAGCAGTACTTC	CASTAGGRSYEQYF
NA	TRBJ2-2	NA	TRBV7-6	TGTGCCAGCAGCTTAGCTATATCGGGTTTCGGGGAGCTGTTTTTT	CASSLAISGFGELFF
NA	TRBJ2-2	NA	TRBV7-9	TGTGCCAGCGATCGTGGAGACGCGAACACCGGGGAGCTGTTTTTT	CASDRGDANTGELFF
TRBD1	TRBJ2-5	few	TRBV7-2	TGTGCCAGCAGCTTAGACAGGGGAATTTTAGAAGAGACCCAGTACTTC	CASSLDRGILEETQYF
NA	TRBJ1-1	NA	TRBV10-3	TGTGCCATCACCCCGGCGGGGGGGCCCGAAGCTTTCTTT	CAITPAGGPEAFF
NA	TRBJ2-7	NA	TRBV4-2	TGTGCCAGCAGCCACTCCGGGACTTCCTCCTACGAGCAGTACTTC	CASSHSGTSSYEQYF
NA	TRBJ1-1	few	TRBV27	TGTGCCAGCAGTTTAACAGGACAGAAGGGGAGTGAAGCTTTCTTT	CASSLTGQKGSEAFF
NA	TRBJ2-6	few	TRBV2	TGTGCCAGCAGTGTGCAGGTACCTGGGGCCAACGTCCTGACTTTC	CASSVQVPGANVLTF
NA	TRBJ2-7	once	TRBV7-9	TGTGCCAGCAGCCGAATACAGGGACTGGAAACCTACGAGCAGTACTTC	CASSRIQGLETYEQYF
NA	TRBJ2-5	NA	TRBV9	TGTGCCAGCAGCGTTGGTCTAGCGATGGAGACCCAGTACTTC	CASSVGLAMETQYF